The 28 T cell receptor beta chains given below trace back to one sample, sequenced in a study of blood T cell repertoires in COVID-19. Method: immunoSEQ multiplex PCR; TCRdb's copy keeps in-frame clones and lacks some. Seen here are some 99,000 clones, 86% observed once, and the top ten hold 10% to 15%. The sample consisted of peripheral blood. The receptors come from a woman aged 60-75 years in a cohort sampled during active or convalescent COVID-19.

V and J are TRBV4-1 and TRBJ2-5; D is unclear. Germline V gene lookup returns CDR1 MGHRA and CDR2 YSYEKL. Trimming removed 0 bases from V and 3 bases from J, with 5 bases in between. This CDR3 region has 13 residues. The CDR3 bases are TGCGCCAGCAGCCAAGAGCCAGAAGAGACCCAGTACTTC. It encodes CASSQEPEETQYF.

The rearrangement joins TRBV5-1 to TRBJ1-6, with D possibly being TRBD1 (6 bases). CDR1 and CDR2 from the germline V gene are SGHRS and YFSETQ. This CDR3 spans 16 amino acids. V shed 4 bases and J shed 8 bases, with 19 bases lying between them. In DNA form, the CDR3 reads TGCGCCAGCAGCACTACAGGGACCGGGGTGGATTCACCCCTCCACTTT. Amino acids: CASSTTGTGVDSPLHF.

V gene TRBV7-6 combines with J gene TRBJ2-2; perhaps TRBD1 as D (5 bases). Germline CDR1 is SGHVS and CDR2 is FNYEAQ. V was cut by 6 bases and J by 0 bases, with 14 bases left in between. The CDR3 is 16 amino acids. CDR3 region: CASRAQGHANTGELFF. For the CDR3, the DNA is TGTGCCAGCAGGGCCCAGGGTCACGCGAACACCGGGGAGCTGTTTTTT.

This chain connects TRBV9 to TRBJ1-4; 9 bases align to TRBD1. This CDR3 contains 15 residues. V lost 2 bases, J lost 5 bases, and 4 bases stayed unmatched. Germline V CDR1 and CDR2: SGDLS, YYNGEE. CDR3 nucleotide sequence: TGTGCCAGCAGCGTCTCCGGGACAGGGAATGAAAAACTGTTTTTT. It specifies CASSVSGTGNEKLFF.

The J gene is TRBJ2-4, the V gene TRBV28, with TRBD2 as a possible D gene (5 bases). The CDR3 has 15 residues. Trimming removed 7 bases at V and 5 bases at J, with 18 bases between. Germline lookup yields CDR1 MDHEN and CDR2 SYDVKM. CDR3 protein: CASTGLARGENIQYF. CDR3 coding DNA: TGTGCCAGCACCGGACTGGCACGGGGAGAAAACATTCAGTACTTC.

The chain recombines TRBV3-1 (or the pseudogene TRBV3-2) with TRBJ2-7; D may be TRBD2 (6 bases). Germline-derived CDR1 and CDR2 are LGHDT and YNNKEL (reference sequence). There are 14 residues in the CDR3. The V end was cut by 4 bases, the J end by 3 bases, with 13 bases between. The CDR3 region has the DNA TGTGCCAGCAGCCGGGGAGGAGCTTACTACGAGCAGTACTTC. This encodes CASSRGGAYYEQYF.

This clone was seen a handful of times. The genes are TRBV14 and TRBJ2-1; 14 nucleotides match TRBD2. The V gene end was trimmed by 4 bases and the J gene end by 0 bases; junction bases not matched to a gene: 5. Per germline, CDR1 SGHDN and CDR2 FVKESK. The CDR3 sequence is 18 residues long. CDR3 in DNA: TGTGCCAGCAGCCTCTGGACTAGCGGGAGGAGCTCCTACAATGAGCAGTTCTTC. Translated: CASSLWTSGRSSYNEQFF.

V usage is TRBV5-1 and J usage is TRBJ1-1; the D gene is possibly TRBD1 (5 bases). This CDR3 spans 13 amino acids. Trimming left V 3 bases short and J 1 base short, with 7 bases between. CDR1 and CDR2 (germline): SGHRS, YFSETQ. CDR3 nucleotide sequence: TGCGCCAGCAGCTCCACAGGGAACACTGAAGCTTTCTTT. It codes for CASSSTGNTEAFF. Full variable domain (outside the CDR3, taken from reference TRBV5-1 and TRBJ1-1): KAGVTQTPRYLIKTRGQQVTLSCSPISGHRSVSWYQQTPGQGLQFLFEYFSETQRNKGNFPGRFSGRQFSNSRSEMNVSTLELGDSALYLCASSSTGNTEAFFGQGTRLTVV.

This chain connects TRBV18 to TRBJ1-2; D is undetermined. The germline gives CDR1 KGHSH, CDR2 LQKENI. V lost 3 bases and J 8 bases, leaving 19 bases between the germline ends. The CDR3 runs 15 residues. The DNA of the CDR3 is TGTGCCAGCTCACCCCACCCTCATGTTGAGGTGGGCTACACCTTC. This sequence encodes CASSPHPHVEVGYTF. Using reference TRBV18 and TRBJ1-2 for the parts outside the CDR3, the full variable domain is NAGVMQNPRHLVRRRGQEARLRCSPMKGHSHVYWYRQLPEEGLKFMVYLQKENIIDESGMPKERFSAEFPKEGPSILRIQQVVRGDSAAYFCASSPHPHVEVGYTFGSGTRLTVV.

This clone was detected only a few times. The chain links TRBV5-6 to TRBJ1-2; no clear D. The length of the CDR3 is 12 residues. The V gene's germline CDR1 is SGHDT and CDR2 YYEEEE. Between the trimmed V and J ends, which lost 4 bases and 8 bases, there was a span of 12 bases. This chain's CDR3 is CASSTGKRGYTF. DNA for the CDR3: TGTGCCAGCAGCACCGGGAAGCGGGGCTACACCTTC. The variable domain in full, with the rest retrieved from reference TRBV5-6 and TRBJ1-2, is DAGVTQSPTHLIKTRGQQVTLRCSPKSGHDTVSWYQQALGQGPQFIFQYYEEEERQRGNFPDRFSGHQFPNYSSELNVNALLLGDSALYLCASSTGKRGYTFGSGTRLTVV.

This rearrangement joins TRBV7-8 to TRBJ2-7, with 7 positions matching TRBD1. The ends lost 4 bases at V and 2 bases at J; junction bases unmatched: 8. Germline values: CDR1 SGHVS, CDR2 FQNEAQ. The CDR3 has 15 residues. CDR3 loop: CASSSEWDSTYEQYF. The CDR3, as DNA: TGTGCCAGCAGCTCCGAATGGGACAGCACCTACGAGCAGTACTTC.

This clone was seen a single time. CDR3 loop: CASSQVKLAGRHEQYF. The DNA of the CDR3 is TGTGCCAGCAGCCAAGTAAAGTTAGCGGGGAGGCACGAGCAGTACTTC. V and J are TRBV3-1 (or the pseudogene TRBV3-2) and TRBJ2-7, with 8 nucleotides matching TRBD2. The length of the CDR3 is 16 residues. CDR1 is LGHDT, CDR2 YNNKEL, per germline (reference sequence). V was pared by 1 base and J by 5 bases, with 10 bases of the junction left unmatched.

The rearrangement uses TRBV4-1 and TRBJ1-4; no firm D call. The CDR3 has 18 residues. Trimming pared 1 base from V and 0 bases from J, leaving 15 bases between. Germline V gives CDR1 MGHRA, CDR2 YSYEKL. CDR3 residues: CASSQVEGGSATNEKLFF. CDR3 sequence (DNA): TGCGCCAGCAGCCAAGTTGAAGGAGGGTCCGCAACTAATGAAAAACTGTTTTTT.

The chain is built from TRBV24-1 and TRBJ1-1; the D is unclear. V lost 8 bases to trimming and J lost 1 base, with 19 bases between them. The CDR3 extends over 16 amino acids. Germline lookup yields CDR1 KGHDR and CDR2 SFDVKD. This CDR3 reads CATTLPKFYPNTEAFF. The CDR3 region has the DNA TGTGCCACCACCCTACCCAAGTTTTACCCGAACACTGAAGCTTTCTTT.

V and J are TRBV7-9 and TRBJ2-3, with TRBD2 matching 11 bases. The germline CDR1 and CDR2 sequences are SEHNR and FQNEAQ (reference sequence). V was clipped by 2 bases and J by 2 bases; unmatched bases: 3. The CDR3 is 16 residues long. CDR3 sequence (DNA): TGTGCCAGCAGCTTAACTAGCGGGGGATCCACAGATACGCAGTATTTT. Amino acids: CASSLTSGGSTDTQYF.

The CDR3 here is CASSSGTEGEKLFF. The DNA for the CDR3 is TGTGCCAGCAGTTCCGGGACAGAAGGTGAAAAACTGTTTTTT. The genes are TRBV28 and TRBJ1-4; 7 nucleotides match TRBD1. This CDR3 comprises 14 residues. After removal of 4 bases from V and 7 bases from J, the junction contained 6 bases not matched to a gene. In germline, CDR1 is MDHEN, CDR2 SYDVKM.

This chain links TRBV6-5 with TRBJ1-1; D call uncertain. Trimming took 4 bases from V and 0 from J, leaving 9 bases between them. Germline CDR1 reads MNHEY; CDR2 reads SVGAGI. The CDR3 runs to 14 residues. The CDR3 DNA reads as TGTGCCAGCAGTTTACAATTTATGAACACTGAAGCTTTCTTT. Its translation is CASSLQFMNTEAFF.

The CDR3 DNA is TGTGCCATCAGCAGGGACAGTTCGAACACTGAAGCTTTCTTT. It is translated as CAISRDSSNTEAFF. The J gene is TRBJ1-1, the V gene TRBV10-3, with 7 bases that match TRBD1. This CDR3 contains 14 residues. V lost 6 bases and J lost 1; bases outside the gene matches: 5. From germline, CDR1 is ENHRY and CDR2 SYGVKD.

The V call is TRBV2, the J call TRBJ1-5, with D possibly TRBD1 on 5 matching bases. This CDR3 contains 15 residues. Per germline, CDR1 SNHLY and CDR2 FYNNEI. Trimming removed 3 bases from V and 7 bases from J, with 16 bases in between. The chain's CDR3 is CASSDLKGLQQPQHF. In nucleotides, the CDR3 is TGTGCCAGCAGTGATTTAAAGGGGCTCCAACAGCCCCAGCATTTT.

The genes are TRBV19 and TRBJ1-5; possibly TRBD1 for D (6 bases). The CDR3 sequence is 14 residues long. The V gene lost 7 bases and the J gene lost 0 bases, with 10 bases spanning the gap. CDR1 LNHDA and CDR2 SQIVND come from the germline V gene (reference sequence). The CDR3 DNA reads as TGTGCCAGTAAGGGACAAGTTAGCAATCAGCCCCAGCATTTT. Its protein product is CASKGQVSNQPQHF. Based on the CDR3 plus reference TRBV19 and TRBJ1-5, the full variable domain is DGGITQSPKYLFRKEGQNVTLSCEQNLNHDAMYWYRQDPGQGLRLIYYSQIVNDFQKGDIAEGYSVSREKKESFPLTVTSAQKNPTAFYLCASKGQVSNQPQHFGDGTRLSIL.

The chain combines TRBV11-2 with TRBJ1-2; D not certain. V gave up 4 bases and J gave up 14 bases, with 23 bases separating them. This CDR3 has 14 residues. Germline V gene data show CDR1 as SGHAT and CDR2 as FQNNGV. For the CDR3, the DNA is TGTGCCAGCAGCTCCACTGCGCCGGCGGCCAAAAGAACCTTC. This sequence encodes CASSSTAPAAKRTF.

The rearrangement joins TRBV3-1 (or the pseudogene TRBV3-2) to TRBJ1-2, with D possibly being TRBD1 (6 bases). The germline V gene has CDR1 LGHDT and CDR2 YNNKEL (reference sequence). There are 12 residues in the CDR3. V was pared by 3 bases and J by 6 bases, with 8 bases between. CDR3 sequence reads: CASSQGAHGYTF. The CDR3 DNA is TGTGCCAGCAGCCAGGGGGCCCATGGCTACACCTTC.

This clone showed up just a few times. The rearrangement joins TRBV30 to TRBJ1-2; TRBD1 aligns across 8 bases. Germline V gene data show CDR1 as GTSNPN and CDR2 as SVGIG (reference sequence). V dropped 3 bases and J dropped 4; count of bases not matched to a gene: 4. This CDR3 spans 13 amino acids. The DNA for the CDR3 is TGTGCCTGGAGCAGGGGACAGGTCTATGGCTACACCTTC. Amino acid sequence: CAWSRGQVYGYTF.

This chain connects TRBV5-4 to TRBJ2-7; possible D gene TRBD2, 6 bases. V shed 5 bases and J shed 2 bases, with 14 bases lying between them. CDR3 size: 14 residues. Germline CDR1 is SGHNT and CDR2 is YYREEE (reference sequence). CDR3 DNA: TGTGCCAGCAGTTTTGGGGGGAGTCCCTACGAGCAGTACTTC. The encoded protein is CASSFGGSPYEQYF.

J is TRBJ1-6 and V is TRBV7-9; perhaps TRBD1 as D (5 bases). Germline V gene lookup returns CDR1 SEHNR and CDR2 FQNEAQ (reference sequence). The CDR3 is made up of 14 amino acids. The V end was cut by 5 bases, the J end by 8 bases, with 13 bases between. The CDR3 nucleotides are TGTGCCAGCAGCCAAAGGGGCAGGCATTCACCCCTCCACTTT. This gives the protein CASSQRGRHSPLHF.

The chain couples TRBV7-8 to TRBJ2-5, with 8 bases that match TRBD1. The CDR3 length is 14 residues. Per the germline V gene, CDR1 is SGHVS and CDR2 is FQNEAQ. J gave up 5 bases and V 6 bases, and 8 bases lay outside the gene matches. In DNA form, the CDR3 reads TGTGCCAGCAGATCGGACAGGGCGGAGGAGACCCAGTACTTC. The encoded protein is CASRSDRAEETQYF.

DNA of the CDR3: TGTGCCAGCAGCTTGCCCCCTTATGGCTACACCTTC. This translates into CASSLPPYGYTF. This chain uses TRBV5-4 with TRBJ1-2; D not resolved. CDR1 is SGHNT and CDR2 is YYREEE in the germline V gene (reference sequence). Trimming removed 1 base from V and 5 bases from J, with 6 bases in between. This CDR3 region has 12 residues.

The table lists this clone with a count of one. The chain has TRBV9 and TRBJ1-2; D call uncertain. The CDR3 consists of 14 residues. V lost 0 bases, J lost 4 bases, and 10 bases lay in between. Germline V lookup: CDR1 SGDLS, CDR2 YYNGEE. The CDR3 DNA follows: TGTGCCAGCAGCGTAGGGAACAGAGCCTATGGCTACACCTTC. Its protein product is CASSVGNRAYGYTF.